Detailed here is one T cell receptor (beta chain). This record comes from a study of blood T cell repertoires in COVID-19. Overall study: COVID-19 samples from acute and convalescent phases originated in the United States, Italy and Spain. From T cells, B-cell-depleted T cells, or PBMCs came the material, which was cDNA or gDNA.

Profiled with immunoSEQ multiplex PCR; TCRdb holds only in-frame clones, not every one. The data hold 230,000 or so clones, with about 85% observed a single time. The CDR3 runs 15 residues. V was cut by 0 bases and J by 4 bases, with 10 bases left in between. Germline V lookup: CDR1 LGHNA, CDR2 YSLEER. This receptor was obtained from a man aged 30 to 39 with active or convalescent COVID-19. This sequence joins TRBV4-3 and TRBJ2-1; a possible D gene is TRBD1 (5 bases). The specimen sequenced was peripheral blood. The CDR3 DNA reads TGCGCCAGCAGCCAAGATCGACAGAGATACAATGAGCAGTTCTTC. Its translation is CASSQDRQRYNEQFF.